This TCR beta chain was found in a study of blood T cell repertoires in COVID-19. Study information: From the United States, Italy and Spain came samples of acute and convalescent COVID-19.

This CDR3 is 14 amino acids long. The germline V gene encodes CDR1 SGHTA and CDR2 FQGNSA. The trim removed 6 bases at V and 5 bases at J, leaving 5 bases unmatched. Profiled with immunoSEQ multiplex PCR; TCRdb holds only in-frame clones, not every one. The profile shows about 260,000 clones, 91% of them singletons. This chain uses TRBV7-2 with TRBJ1-2; 11 bases fit TRBD1. The TCR originated in a middle-aged man who had been exposed to COVID-19. Sequencing was carried out using PBMCs or T cells enriched from blood (not recorded which). The CDR3 loop is CASRSGQGAYGYTF. The CDR3 DNA follows: TGTGCCAGCAGATCAGGACAGGGGGCATATGGCTACACCTTC.